This T cell receptor (beta chain) was captured by sequencing in a study of cytomegalovirus exposure and HLA in healthy donors. Concerning this clone itself: Its specificity is not known.

PCR involved 60 Vbeta and 13 Jbeta primers. Libraries were prepared by immunoSEQ multiplex PCR; TCRdb keeps only in-frame clonotypes and omits some of them. The table gives about 79,000 clones; the top ten clones make up about 5% of it. Study results and limitations: Among TCR sequences, most were rare, though some public TCRs appeared in many donors.

This CDR3 region has 16 residues. Germline CDR1 and CDR2: SGDLS and YYNGEE. V was shortened by 3 bases and J by 4 bases, with 17 bases between the two germline ends. The sequenced sample consisted of PBMCs. The clonotype comes from a young man in good health and CMV-seronegative. The chain uses TRBV9 and TRBJ2-1; tentative D call: TRBD1 (5 bases). CDR3 bases: TGTGCCAGCAGCGCCTTGGACACACAACTTTACAATGAGCAGTTCTTC. It encodes CASSALDTQLYNEQFF.